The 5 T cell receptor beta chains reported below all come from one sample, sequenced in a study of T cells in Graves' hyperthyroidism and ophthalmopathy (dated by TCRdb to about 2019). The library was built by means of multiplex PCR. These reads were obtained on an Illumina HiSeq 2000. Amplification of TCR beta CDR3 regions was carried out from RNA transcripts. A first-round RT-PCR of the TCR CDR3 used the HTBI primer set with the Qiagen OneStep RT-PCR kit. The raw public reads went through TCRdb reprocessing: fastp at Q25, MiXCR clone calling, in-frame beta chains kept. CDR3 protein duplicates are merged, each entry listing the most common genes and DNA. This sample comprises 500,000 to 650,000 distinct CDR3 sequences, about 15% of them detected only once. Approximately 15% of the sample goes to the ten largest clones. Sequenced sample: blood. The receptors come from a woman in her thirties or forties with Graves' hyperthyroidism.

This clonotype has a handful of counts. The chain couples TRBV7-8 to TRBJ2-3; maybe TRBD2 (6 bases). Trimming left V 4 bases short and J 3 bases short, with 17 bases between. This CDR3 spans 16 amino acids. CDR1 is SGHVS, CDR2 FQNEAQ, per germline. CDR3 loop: CASSSWRGPGTDTQYF. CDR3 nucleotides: TGTGCCAGCAGCTCGTGGCGGGGCCCCGGAACAGATACGCAGTATTTT.

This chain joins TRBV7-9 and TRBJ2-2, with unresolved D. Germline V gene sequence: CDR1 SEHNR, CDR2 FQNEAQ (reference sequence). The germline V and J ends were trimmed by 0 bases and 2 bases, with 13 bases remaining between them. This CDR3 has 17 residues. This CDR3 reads CASSLALGQTNTGELFF. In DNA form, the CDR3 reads TGTGCCAGCAGCTTAGCGCTCGGGCAGACCAACACCGGGGAGCTGTTTTTT. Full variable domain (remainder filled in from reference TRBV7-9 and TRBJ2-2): DTGVSQNPRHKITKRGQNVTFRCDPISEHNRLYWYRQTLGQGPEFLTYFQNEAQLEKSRLLSDRFSAERPKGSFSTLEIQRTEQGDSAMYLCASSLALGQTNTGELFFGEGSRLTVL.

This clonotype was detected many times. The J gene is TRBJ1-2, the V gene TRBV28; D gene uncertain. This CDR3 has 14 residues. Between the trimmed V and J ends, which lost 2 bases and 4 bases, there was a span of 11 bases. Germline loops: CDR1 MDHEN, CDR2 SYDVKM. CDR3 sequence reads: CASSLSFRGYGYTF. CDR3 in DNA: TGTGCCAGCAGTTTAAGTTTTCGCGGCTATGGCTACACCTTC.

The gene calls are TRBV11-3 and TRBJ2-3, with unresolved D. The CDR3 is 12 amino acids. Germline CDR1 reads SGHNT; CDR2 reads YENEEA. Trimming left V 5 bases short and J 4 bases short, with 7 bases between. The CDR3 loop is CASSKNPDTQYF. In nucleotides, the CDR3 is TGTGCCAGCAGCAAAAATCCAGATACGCAGTATTTT.

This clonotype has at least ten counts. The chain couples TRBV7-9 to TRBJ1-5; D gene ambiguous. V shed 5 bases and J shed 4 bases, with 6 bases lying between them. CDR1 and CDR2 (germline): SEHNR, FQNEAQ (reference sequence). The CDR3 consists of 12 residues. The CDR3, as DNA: TGTGCCAGCAGCCGGACTAATCAGCCCCAGCATTTT. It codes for CASSRTNQPQHF.